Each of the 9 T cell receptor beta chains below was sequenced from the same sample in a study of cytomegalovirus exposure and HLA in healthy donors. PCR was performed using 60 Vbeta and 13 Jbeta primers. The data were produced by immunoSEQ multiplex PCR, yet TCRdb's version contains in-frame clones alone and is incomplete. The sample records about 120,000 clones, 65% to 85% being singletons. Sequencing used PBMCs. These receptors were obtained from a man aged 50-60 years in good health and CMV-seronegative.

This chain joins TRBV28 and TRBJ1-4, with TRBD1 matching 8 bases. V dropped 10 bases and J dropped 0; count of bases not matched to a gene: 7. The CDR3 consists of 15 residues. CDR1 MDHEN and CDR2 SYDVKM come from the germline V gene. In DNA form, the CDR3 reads TGTGCCATAGGACAGGGACTAACAACTAATGAAAAACTGTTTTTT. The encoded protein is CAIGQGLTTNEKLFF. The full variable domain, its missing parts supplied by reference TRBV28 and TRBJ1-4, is DVKVTQSSRYLVKRTGEKVFLECVQDMDHENMFWYRQDPGLGLRLIYFSYDVKMKEKGDIPEGYSVSREKKERFSLILESASTNQTSMYLCAIGQGLTTNEKLFFGSGTQLSVL.

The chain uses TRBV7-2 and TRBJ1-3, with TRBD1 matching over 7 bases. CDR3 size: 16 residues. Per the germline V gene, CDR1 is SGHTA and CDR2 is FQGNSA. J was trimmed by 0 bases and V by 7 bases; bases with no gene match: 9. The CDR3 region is CASTPTGTYSGNTIYF. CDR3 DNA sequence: TGTGCCAGCACCCCGACAGGGACCTACTCTGGAAACACCATATATTTT. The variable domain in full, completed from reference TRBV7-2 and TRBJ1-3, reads GAGVSQSPSNKVTEKGKDVELRCDPISGHTALYWYRQSLGQGLEFLIYFQGNSAPDKSGLPSDRFSAERTGGSVSTLTIQRTQQEDSAVYLCASTPTGTYSGNTIYFGEGSWLTVV.

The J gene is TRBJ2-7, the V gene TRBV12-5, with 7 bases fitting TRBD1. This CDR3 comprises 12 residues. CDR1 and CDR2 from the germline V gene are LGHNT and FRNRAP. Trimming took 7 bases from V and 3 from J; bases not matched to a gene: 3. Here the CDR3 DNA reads TGTGCTAGTGCCGGGGACAGCTACGAGCAGTACTTC. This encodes CASAGDSYEQYF.

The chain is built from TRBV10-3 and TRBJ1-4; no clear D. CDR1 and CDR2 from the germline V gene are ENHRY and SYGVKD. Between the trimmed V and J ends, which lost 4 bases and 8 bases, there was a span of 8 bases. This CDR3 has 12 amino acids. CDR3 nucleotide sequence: TGTGCCATCAGTGGAGCGGGAGAAAAACTGTTTTTT. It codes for CAISGAGEKLFF.

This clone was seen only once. The CDR3 DNA is TGTGCCAGCAGCTTGGACGCGCAAGATACGCAGTATTTT. Amino acids: CASSLDAQDTQYF. The chain couples TRBV5-4 to TRBJ2-3, with D unresolved. The CDR3 spans 13 residues. The V end was cut by 0 bases, the J end by 5 bases, with 7 bases between. The germline V gene encodes CDR1 SGHNT and CDR2 YYREEE (reference sequence).

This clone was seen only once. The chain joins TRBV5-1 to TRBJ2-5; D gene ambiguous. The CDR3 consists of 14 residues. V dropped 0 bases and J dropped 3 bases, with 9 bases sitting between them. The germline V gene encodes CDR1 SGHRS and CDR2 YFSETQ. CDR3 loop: CASSLAQAEETQYF. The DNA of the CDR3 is TGCGCCAGCAGCTTGGCCCAGGCCGAAGAGACCCAGTACTTC.

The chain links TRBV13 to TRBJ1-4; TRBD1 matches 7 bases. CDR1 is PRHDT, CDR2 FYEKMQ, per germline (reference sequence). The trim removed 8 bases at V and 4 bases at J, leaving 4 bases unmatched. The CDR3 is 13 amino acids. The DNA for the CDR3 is TGTGCCAGCGGGACAGCGGATAATGAAAAACTGTTTTTT. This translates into CASGTADNEKLFF.

The CDR3 spells CASSYGPGQGLETQYF. The CDR3 bases are TGCGCCAGCAGCTATGGACCGGGACAGGGTTTGGAGACCCAGTACTTC. V is TRBV5-1 and J is TRBJ2-5; 9 bases fit TRBD1. Per germline, CDR1 SGHRS and CDR2 YFSETQ. Unmatched junction bases numbered 11, after V lost 3 bases and J lost 5 bases. The CDR3 totals 16 residues.

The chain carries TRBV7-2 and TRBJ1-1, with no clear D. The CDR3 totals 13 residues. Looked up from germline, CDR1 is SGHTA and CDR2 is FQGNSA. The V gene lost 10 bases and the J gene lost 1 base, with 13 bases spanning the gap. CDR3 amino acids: CATQRLTNTEAFF. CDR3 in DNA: TGTGCCACCCAGAGACTGACGAACACTGAAGCTTTCTTT. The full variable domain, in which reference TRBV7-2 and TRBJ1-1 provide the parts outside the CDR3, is GAGVSQSPSNKVTEKGKDVELRCDPISGHTALYWYRQSLGQGLEFLIYFQGNSAPDKSGLPSDRFSAERTGGSVSTLTIQRTQQEDSAVYLCATQRLTNTEAFFGQGTRLTVV.